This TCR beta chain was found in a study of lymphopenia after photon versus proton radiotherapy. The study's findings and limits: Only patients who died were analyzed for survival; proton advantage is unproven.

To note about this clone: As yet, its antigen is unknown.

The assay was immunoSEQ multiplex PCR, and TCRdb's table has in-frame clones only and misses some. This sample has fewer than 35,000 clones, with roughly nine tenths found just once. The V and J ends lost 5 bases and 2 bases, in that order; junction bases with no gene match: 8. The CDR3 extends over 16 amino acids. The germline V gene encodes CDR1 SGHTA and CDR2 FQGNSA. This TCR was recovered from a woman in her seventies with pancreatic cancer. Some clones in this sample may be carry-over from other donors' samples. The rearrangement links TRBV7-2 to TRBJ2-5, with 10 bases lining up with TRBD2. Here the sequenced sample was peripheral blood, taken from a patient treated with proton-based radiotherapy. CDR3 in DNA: TGTGCCAGCAGCCCAGACAGCGGGAGGGGGCAAGAGACCCAGTACTTC. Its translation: CASSPDSGRGQETQYF.